Each of the 14 T cell receptor beta chains below was sequenced from the same sample in a study of cytomegalovirus exposure and HLA in healthy donors. This table comes from immunoSEQ multiplex PCR, and its TCRdb copy is limited to in-frame clones, with some not included. The sample yields around 220,000 clones, around 88% seen once. The material sequenced was PBMCs. The source of these receptors is a woman between 18 and 30 years old in good health and CMV-seronegative.

The V call is TRBV6-1, the J call TRBJ1-2, with TRBD1 identical over 9 bases. This CDR3 spans 13 amino acids. Germline CDR1 is MNHNS and CDR2 is SASEGT. V shed 6 bases, J shed 6 bases, and the junction held 5 bases outside the gene matches. The CDR3 is CASSIRQGDGYTF. DNA for the CDR3: TGTGCCAGCAGCATCCGACAGGGGGATGGCTACACCTTC.

This clone appeared a few times. The chain uses TRBV6-1 and TRBJ2-7; D perhaps matches TRBD1 (5 bases). Germline CDR1 and CDR2: MNHNS and SASEGT. V was shortened by 7 bases and J by 10 bases, with 20 bases between the two germline ends. The CDR3 contains 13 residues. In nucleotides, the CDR3 is TGTGCCAGCATCGAGACTGGGGCTCCTACTCAGTACTTC. Translating it yields CASIETGAPTQYF.

The rearrangement uses TRBV28 and TRBJ2-7; 7 bases are shared with TRBD1. Trimming at V came to 7 bases and at J to 2 bases, leaving 11 bases not matched to a gene. The CDR3 sequence is 15 residues long. Germline-derived CDR1 and CDR2 are MDHEN and SYDVKM. CDR3 DNA: TGTGCCAGCACCCACCGTGAAGGGGGCCCCTACGAGCAGTACTTC. Amino acid sequence: CASTHREGGPYEQYF.

The chain combines TRBV11-2 with TRBJ2-7; 7 bases agree with TRBD2. The CDR3 extends over 19 amino acids. Germline loops: CDR1 SGHAT, CDR2 FQNNGV. Unmatched junction bases numbered 21, after V lost 2 bases and J lost 5 bases. The CDR3 DNA sequence: TGTGCCAGCAGCTTAAGACCCTACCGTGGCGCGGGAGCTTCCCACGAGCAGTACTTC. This codes for CASSLRPYRGAGASHEQYF.

The rearrangement joins TRBV5-1 to TRBJ2-6; tentatively, D is TRBD1 (6 bases). V was cut by 2 bases and J by 0 bases, with 21 bases left in between. Per germline, CDR1 SGHRS and CDR2 YFSETQ. The CDR3 extends over 20 amino acids. This CDR3 reads CASSLRTLWGQGSGANVLTF. In nucleotides, the CDR3 is TGCGCCAGCAGCTTAAGAACATTGTGGGGACAAGGCTCTGGGGCCAACGTCCTGACTTTC.

This clone showed up just once. This chain connects TRBV7-2 to TRBJ2-7; 7 bases agree with TRBD2. The germline V gene encodes CDR1 SGHTA and CDR2 FQGNSA. The CDR3 contains 13 residues. The V segment lost 3 bases and the J segment 2 bases; nucleotides outside the gene matches: 1. This CDR3 is CASSFLAAYEQYF. For the CDR3, the DNA is TGTGCCAGCAGCTTCCTAGCGGCCTACGAGCAGTACTTC.

The chain carries TRBV5-1 and TRBJ2-3, with 10 bases aligning to TRBD2. Germline values: CDR1 SGHRS, CDR2 YFSETQ. This CDR3 is 15 amino acids long. Unmatched junction bases numbered 4, after V lost 0 bases and J lost 6 bases. The CDR3 nucleotides are TGCGCCAGCAGCTTGGAACTAGCGGGGCCGGATACGCAGTATTTT. Amino acids: CASSLELAGPDTQYF.

The rearrangement joins TRBV5-5 to TRBJ1-2, with D maybe TRBD1 (6 bases). Germline assignment: CDR1 SGHKS and CDR2 YYEKEE (reference sequence). The CDR3 consists of 17 residues. The germline V and J ends were trimmed by 0 bases and 1 base, with 16 bases remaining between them. CDR3 residues: CASSLGLGTPINYGYTF. CDR3 DNA sequence: TGTGCCAGCAGCTTGGGATTGGGGACACCGATTAACTATGGCTACACCTTC.

The rearrangement uses TRBV29-1 and TRBJ2-3, with 10 bases fitting TRBD2. Germline V gives CDR1 SQVTM, CDR2 ANQGSEA. V lost 5 bases, J lost 1 base, and 3 bases stayed unmatched. CDR3 size: 14 residues. The CDR3: CSVSGTSGTDTQYF. The CDR3 nucleotides are TGCAGCGTTTCCGGGACTAGCGGCACAGATACGCAGTATTTT.

This clone was observed a handful of times. The rearrangement uses TRBV6-5 and TRBJ1-5, with D perhaps matching TRBD1 (6 bases). Trimming left V 6 bases short and J 4 bases short, with 10 bases between. Per germline, CDR1 MNHEY and CDR2 SVGAGI. This CDR3 region has 13 residues. CDR3 nucleotides: TGTGCCAGCAGAGGACAGCCTAATCAGCCCCAGCATTTT. Residues: CASRGQPNQPQHF.

There are a few counts of this clone. The chain carries TRBV13 and TRBJ2-2, with D hard to call. The CDR3 covers 15 residues. The germline CDR1 and CDR2 sequences are PRHDT and FYEKMQ (reference sequence). V lost 8 bases and J 0 bases, leaving 13 bases between the germline ends. In nucleotides, the CDR3 is TGTGCCAGCGAAGTTTACGGGTCGAACACCGGGGAGCTGTTTTTT. Residues: CASEVYGSNTGELFF. The full variable domain, rest sourced from reference TRBV13 and TRBJ2-2, is AAGVIQSPRHLIKEKRETATLKCYPIPRHDTVYWYQQGPGQDPQFLISFYEKMQSDKGSIPDRFSAQQFSDYHSELNMSSLELGDSALYFCASEVYGSNTGELFFGEGSRLTVL.

The chain links TRBV28 to TRBJ2-7; 7 positions match TRBD1. CDR1 is MDHEN and CDR2 is SYDVKM in the germline V gene. CDR3 size: 15 residues. V was clipped by 6 bases and J by 1 base; unmatched bases: 9. DNA of the CDR3: TGTGCCAGCAGGAGCCCTCGGGACAGATCCTACGAGCAGTACTTC. Protein sequence: CASRSPRDRSYEQYF.

The rearrangement links TRBV6-1 to TRBJ2-1, with 12 positions matching TRBD2. CDR1 is MNHNS and CDR2 is SASEGT in the germline V gene. The CDR3 contains 14 residues. After removal of 4 bases from V and 9 bases from J, the junction contained 4 bases not matched to a gene. The CDR3 nucleotides read TGTGCCAGCAGTGTACTAGCGGGAGGAGGTGAGCAGTTCTTC. It translates to CASSVLAGGGEQFF.

J is TRBJ2-3 and V is TRBV19; 12 nucleotides align to TRBD2. The CDR3 length is 13 residues. Germline V lookup: CDR1 LNHDA, CDR2 SQIVND (reference sequence). After removal of 7 bases from V and 10 bases from J, the junction contained 6 bases not matched to a gene. The CDR3 sequence: CASMGLAGGAQYF. The CDR3 DNA reads as TGTGCCAGTATGGGGCTAGCGGGAGGGGCGCAGTATTTT.